Sequencing of this T cell receptor beta chain was carried out in a study of shared clonotypes between healthy human individuals. V was pared by 5 bases and J by 3 bases, with 4 bases of the junction left unmatched. CDR1 LNHNV and CDR2 YYDKDF come from the germline V gene (reference sequence). The CDR3 is 14 amino acids. Details on this clone: Antigen unknown.

Data came from immunoSEQ multiplex PCR; TCRdb stores just in-frame clones and leaves some out. The sample shows around 1,900,000 clones, around 95% of them seen only once. CD8 cells classed as naive were CD45RO-negative and positively selected for CCR7, excluding terminally differentiated effector memory CD45RA+ cells. Each sample came from a Caucasian adult donor living in Nashville, Tennessee. Findings and limits, study-wide: Memory subsets generally showed lower estimated richness than naive subsets.

Sequencing was done on a sample of naive CD8+ T cells from PBMCs. The V gene is TRBV15, the J gene TRBJ2-1, with TRBD2 matching 7 bases. The clonotype originates from a man between 18 and 35 years old in good health. Some clones in this sample may be carry-over from other donors' samples. Here the CDR3 reads CATSERDGYNEQFF. Written as DNA, the CDR3 is TGTGCCACCAGCGAGCGGGATGGCTACAATGAGCAGTTCTTC.